This T cell receptor (beta chain) was retrieved from a study of T cell responses to AZD1222 COVID-19 vaccine. The wider study: Second-dose groups at about 4 or about 12 weeks were pooled. Study-wide points: All repertoire sampling was performed exclusively after the peak T cell response. Vaccination with two AZD1222 doses was followed by a rise in Spike-specific TCR breadth and depth. At study baseline, merely several AZD1222 recipients were seropositive.

Concerning this clone: Its antigen is unknown.

V was clipped by 4 bases and J by 2 bases; unmatched bases: 8. The length of the CDR3 is 17 residues. The germline V gene has CDR1 MDHEN and CDR2 SYDVKM. TCRdb's table, derived via immunoSEQ multiplex PCR, lists solely in-frame clones and lacks some. The sample has 150,000 to 200,000 clones; around nine tenths are singletons. This sequence originates from an adult in good health. The source material was peripheral blood, sampled on day 0 of AZD1222 vaccination. The chain recombines TRBV28 with TRBJ2-6; TRBD1 agrees at 7 bases. The CDR3 spells CASSYFEGGTGANVLTF. CDR3 DNA sequence: TGTGCCAGCAGTTACTTTGAAGGGGGCACTGGGGCCAACGTCCTGACTTTC.